A single sample gave rise to the 20 T cell receptor beta chains below, sequenced in a study of CD8+ T cells in alopecia areata. Reverse transcribed after extraction, RNA yielded cDNA as the sequencing template. The data were produced by immunoSEQ multiplex PCR, yet TCRdb's version contains in-frame clones alone and is incomplete. Of fewer than 250,000 clones listed, over 60% are singletons. Noted treatment: oral pan-JAK inhibitor, 5-10 mg twice daily. The sample consisted of CD4+ T cells sorted from blood, taken at week 4, from a patient treated with tofacitinib. Receptors originate from a human donor with alopecia areata.

The chain couples TRBV15 to TRBJ2-5; weak D call: TRBD2 (6 bases). Germline CDR1 reads LNHNV; CDR2 reads YYDKDF (reference sequence). The CDR3 contains 14 residues. Trimming removed 5 bases at V and 1 base at J, with 11 bases between. CDR3: CATSWGGPQETQYF. The CDR3 nucleotides are TGTGCCACCAGCTGGGGAGGCCCCCAAGAGACCCAGTACTTC.

V and J are TRBV27 and TRBJ2-2; TRBD1 matches at 8 bases. The CDR3 has 15 residues. Germline assignment: CDR1 MNHEY and CDR2 SMNVEV (reference sequence). The J segment lost 3 bases and the V segment lost 5 bases, leaving 5 bases of the junction unmatched. The CDR3 bases are TGTGCCAGCAGTCCTCGACAGGGGTACACCGGGGAGCTGTTTTTT. Translating it yields CASSPRQGYTGELFF.

The rearrangement links TRBV30 to TRBJ1-1; a weak D match, TRBD1 (5 bases). This CDR3 is 13 amino acids long. Trimming left V 3 bases short and J 7 bases short, with 15 bases between. The germline V gene has CDR1 GTSNPN and CDR2 SVGIG (reference sequence). CDR3 sequence reads: CAWSARVGNEAFF. CDR3 DNA: TGTGCCTGGAGCGCCAGGGTGGGGAATGAAGCTTTCTTT.

V and J are TRBV12-5 and TRBJ1-1; TRBD1 matches at 8 bases. V lost 3 bases, J lost 7 bases, and 10 bases stayed unmatched. CDR3 length: 15 residues. Germline assignment: CDR1 LGHNT and CDR2 FRNRAP. CDR3 region: CASGFLDRGVGEAFF. Written as DNA, the CDR3 is TGTGCTAGTGGTTTCTTAGACAGGGGAGTGGGTGAAGCTTTCTTT.

The rearrangement uses TRBV18 and TRBJ1-2, with 11 bases fitting TRBD1. J lost 5 bases, V lost 3 bases, and 14 bases had no gene match. CDR3 length: 18 amino acids. In germline, CDR1 is KGHSH, CDR2 LQKENI. The CDR3 region is CASSPGQGAFLTQYGYTF. Written as DNA, the CDR3 is TGTGCCAGCTCACCCGGACAGGGGGCCTTCCTTACCCAATATGGCTACACCTTC.

The chain couples TRBV2 to TRBJ1-1; perhaps TRBD1 as D (5 bases). Germline assignment: CDR1 SNHLY and CDR2 FYNNEI. The CDR3 spans 12 residues. The V end lost 8 bases, the J end lost 6 bases, and 13 bases lay between the germline ends. The CDR3 loop reads CASSSRVSEAFF. CDR3 sequence (DNA): TGTGCCAGCTCTTCCAGGGTCTCTGAAGCTTTCTTT.

Note on this clone: The sample has other DNA sequences that encode this CDR3 too. The chain links TRBV29-1 to TRBJ2-5, with TRBD1 as a possible D gene (5 bases). Germline CDR1 reads SQVTM; CDR2 reads ANQGSEA. Between the trimmed V and J ends, which lost 1 base and 5 bases, there was a span of 11 bases. The CDR3 contains 13 residues. CDR3 amino acids: CSVEGQLGETQYF. The CDR3 DNA is TGCAGCGTTGAAGGACAGTTGGGGGAGACCCAGTACTTC.

J is TRBJ1-5 and V is TRBV6-5; D call uncertain. Germline CDR1 reads MNHEY; CDR2 reads SVGAGI. Trimming shortened V by 5 bases and J by 5 bases, and 16 bases separated the two germline ends. The CDR3 covers 15 residues. The DNA for the CDR3 is TGTGCCAGCAGTCCCTATCAAGGGTCGGATCAGCCCCAGCATTTT. This translates into CASSPYQGSDQPQHF.

V is TRBV6-4 and J is TRBJ2-1, with D perhaps matching TRBD1 or TRBD2 (5 bases each). This CDR3 has 14 residues. Germline V gene sequence: CDR1 MRHNA, CDR2 SNTAGT. Trimming took 5 bases from V and 10 from J, leaving 18 bases between them. CDR3 loop: CASSSQSGTPEQFF. In DNA, the CDR3 is TGTGCCAGCAGTTCCCAATCCGGGACGCCGGAGCAGTTCTTC.

This clone was seen more than once but under ten times. This chain connects TRBV5-1 to TRBJ1-4, with D maybe TRBD1 (6 bases). Trimming stripped 4 bases from V and 3 bases from J, with 13 bases between. Germline loops: CDR1 SGHRS, CDR2 YFSETQ. The CDR3 is 15 residues long. The CDR3 DNA follows: TGCGCCAGCAGCGCCGACAGGCTGGCTAATGAAAAACTGTTTTTT. Translation: CASSADRLANEKLFF.

This clone has a single count. The chain carries TRBV7-6 and TRBJ1-1, with D unclear. V dropped 5 bases and J dropped 2 bases, with 12 bases sitting between them. CDR1 and CDR2 (germline): SGHVS, FNYEAQ. The CDR3 extends over 14 amino acids. CDR3 nucleotides: TGTGCCAGCAGCGCCGCCTATAAAAACACTGAAGCTTTCTTT. Protein product: CASSAAYKNTEAFF. Based on the CDR3 plus reference TRBV7-6 and TRBJ1-1, the full variable domain is GAGVSQSPRYKVTKRGQDVALRCDPISGHVSLYWYRQALGQGPEFLTYFNYEAQQDKSGLPNDRFSAERPEGSISTLTIQRTEQRDSAMYRCASSAAYKNTEAFFGQGTRLTVV.

This clone was detected only a few times. The chain combines TRBV5-1 with TRBJ1-1; D is uncertain. This CDR3 region has 16 residues. Looked up from germline, CDR1 is SGHRS and CDR2 is YFSETQ. Deletions cut 4 bases from V and 1 base from J, with 17 bases between. CDR3 residues: CASSLDPGTPNTEAFF. CDR3 sequence (DNA): TGCGCCAGCAGCCTGGACCCAGGAACTCCGAACACTGAAGCTTTCTTT.

The chain joins TRBV19 to TRBJ1-5; 7 bases line up with TRBD1. The germline CDR1 and CDR2 sequences are LNHDA and SQIVND (reference sequence). This CDR3 spans 17 amino acids. V dropped 7 bases and J dropped 4; count of bases not matched to a gene: 16. In DNA, the CDR3 is TGTGCCAGTATCACCACTGGGACAGCATTTGGAAATCAGCCCCAGCATTTT. Its translation: CASITTGTAFGNQPQHF.

J is TRBJ2-3 and V is TRBV5-6, with D possibly being TRBD1 (6 bases). The V and J ends lost 0 bases and 5 bases respectively, with 13 bases between them. There are 15 residues in the CDR3. CDR1 and CDR2 (germline): SGHDT, YYEEEE. The DNA for the CDR3 is TGTGCCAGCAGCTTGGAACAGCAGGGGCGAGATACGCAGTATTTT. Translating gives CASSLEQQGRDTQYF.

This clone was detected a few times. The rearrangement uses TRBV10-3 and TRBJ1-2, with D unclear. Trimming shortened V by 2 bases and J by 12 bases, and 13 bases separated the two germline ends. The CDR3 has 12 amino acids. Per the germline V gene, CDR1 is ENHRY and CDR2 is SYGVKD. The CDR3 bases are TGTGCCATCAGTGAGGGACCCCCGAGTAACACCTTC. Translating gives CAISEGPPSNTF.

This clone was counted between two and nine times. This rearrangement joins TRBV4-1 to TRBJ2-1; 10 positions agree with TRBD2. This CDR3 is built from 15 residues. Trimming cost V 3 bases and J 4 bases; bases outside gene matches: 3. The germline gives CDR1 MGHRA, CDR2 YSYEKL. DNA of the CDR3: TGCGCCAGCAGCCAGGGGACTAGCGAGTACAATGAGCAGTTCTTC. This codes for CASSQGTSEYNEQFF.

The rearrangement uses TRBV18 and TRBJ1-2; D remains unclear. Germline values: CDR1 KGHSH, CDR2 LQKENI. Between the trimmed V and J ends, which lost 2 bases and 4 bases, there was a span of 8 bases. This CDR3 region has 13 residues. As DNA, the CDR3 is TGTGCCAGCTCACCAGACGTTGTCTATGGCTACACCTTC. This translates into CASSPDVVYGYTF.

V usage is TRBV29-1 and J usage is TRBJ1-2; 7 nucleotides align to TRBD1. The CDR3 consists of 13 residues. Germline V gene lookup returns CDR1 SQVTM and CDR2 ANQGSEA. The V segment lost 6 bases and the J segment 1 base; nucleotides outside the gene matches: 5. The CDR3 sequence: CSVVQGINYGYTF. CDR3 in DNA: TGCAGCGTAGTACAGGGGATTAACTATGGCTACACCTTC.

The V gene is TRBV29-1, the J gene TRBJ1-2; D is unresolved. This CDR3 is 12 amino acids long. CDR1 SQVTM and CDR2 ANQGSEA come from the germline V gene. This CDR3 reads CGASSAPGGYTF. CDR3 in DNA: TGCGGCGCCAGCAGTGCCCCTGGTGGCTACACCTTC.

The chain links TRBV4-3 to TRBJ2-1; D not certain. Germline V CDR1 and CDR2: LGHNA, YSLEER. The CDR3 runs to 15 residues. The V and J ends lost 0 bases and 3 bases respectively, with 9 bases between them. This CDR3 is CASSQEGGYYNEQFF. CDR3 DNA sequence: TGCGCCAGCAGCCAAGAGGGTGGGTACTACAATGAGCAGTTCTTC.